This entry is about one TCR beta chain. As yet, its antigen is unknown. This entry belongs to a study of T cell repertoires in cytomegalovirus infection. As for the study in general: Carrying CMV and the relevant HLA type showed in public TCR beta signatures. Study-level points and caveats: Carriers of CMV and the relevant HLA type were discriminated by public TCR beta frequency. Clonotype analysis showed dominance of the ex vivo response by HLA-C-restricted CMV-specific TCR beta clonotypes.

A single record per CDR3 protein comes from TCRdb applying MiXCR to the reads. The profile shows fewer than 550,000 distinct CDR3 sequences, about 25% of them singletons. Germline-derived CDR1 and CDR2 are MGHRA and YSYEKL. Trimming removed 0 bases at V and 2 bases at J, with 16 bases between. There are 17 residues in the CDR3. Sequencing was done on a sample of PBMCs. This sequence originates from a human donor in good health (CMV status not recorded). Some clones in this sample may be carry-over from other donors' samples. The J gene is TRBJ2-5, the V gene TRBV4-1, with D possibly TRBD1 on 6 matching bases. CDR3 coding DNA: TGCGCCAGCAGCCAAGAGTCCGGTTCCGGGACACAAGAGACCCAGTACTTC. It encodes CASSQESGSGTQETQYF.